The next 28 T cell receptor beta chains were all read from a single sample in a study of PD-1 blockade in classical Hodgkin lymphoma. All the patients suffered relapse after autologous stem cell transplantation, and brentuximab vedotin exposure differed. Here immunoSEQ multiplex PCR was the method, and the copy in TCRdb shows in-frame clones only, minus some. The sample contains tens of thousands of clones, 70% to 85% of which appear only once. The specimen was peripheral blood mononuclear cells (PBMCs), collected before the second cycle of nivolumab. These receptors all come from a human donor with classical Hodgkin lymphoma.

A few counts support this clone. CDR3 residues: CASSLGGSVSYEQYF. The CDR3 DNA follows: TGTGCCAGCAGCTTGGGGGGCAGCGTTTCCTACGAGCAGTACTTC. V and J are TRBV5-6 and TRBJ2-7, with D possibly matching TRBD1 (5 bases). This CDR3 is built from 15 residues. The germline gives CDR1 SGHDT, CDR2 YYEEEE. Trimming took 0 bases from V and 1 from J, leaving 11 bases between them. The full variable domain, rest sourced from reference TRBV5-6 and TRBJ2-7, is DAGVTQSPTHLIKTRGQQVTLRCSPKSGHDTVSWYQQALGQGPQFIFQYYEEEERQRGNFPDRFSGHQFPNYSSELNVNALLLGDSALYLCASSLGGSVSYEQYFGPGTRLTVT.

By proportion, this clone is medium-sized (0.01 to 0.1%). The rearrangement uses TRBV10-3 and TRBJ2-7, with D possibly matching TRBD2 (5 bases). Germline loops: CDR1 ENHRY, CDR2 SYGVKD. The V and J ends lost 10 bases and 3 bases respectively, with 13 bases between them. The CDR3 runs 12 residues. The DNA for the CDR3 is TGTGCCACGGCCCGGGGAGACTACGAGCAGTACTTC. Translated, it gives CATARGDYEQYF.

The CDR3 nucleotides are TGTGCCGGCAAAGAGGGAGGCCTAGCCGCGCCGGGAGCTTTCTTT. Protein sequence: CAGKEGGLAAPGAFF. This chain uses TRBV30 with TRBJ1-1; the D is unclear. Germline lookup yields CDR1 GTSNPN and CDR2 SVGIG (reference sequence). V gave up 8 bases and J gave up 10 bases, with 29 bases separating them. The CDR3 contains 15 residues.

The V and J genes are TRBV19 and TRBJ2-2, with TRBD1 matching over 7 bases. Per germline, CDR1 LNHDA and CDR2 SQIVND (reference sequence). The CDR3 spans 14 residues. With 4 bases clipped from V and 1 base from J, the junction kept 0 bases outside the gene matches. The CDR3 reads CASSRQGNTGELFF. The CDR3 coding sequence is TGTGCCAGTAGTAGACAGGGGAACACCGGGGAGCTGTTTTTT. Supplemented by reference TRBV19 and TRBJ2-2, the full variable domain reads DGGITQSPKYLFRKEGQNVTLSCEQNLNHDAMYWYRQDPGQGLRLIYYSQIVNDFQKGDIAEGYSVSREKKESFPLTVTSAQKNPTAFYLCASSRQGNTGELFFGEGSRLTVL.

This clone was recorded once. The chain has TRBV7-2 and TRBJ2-2; D unresolved. In germline, CDR1 is SGHTA, CDR2 FQGNSA. V lost 4 bases to trimming and J lost 4 bases, with 13 bases between them. The CDR3 runs to 15 residues. The CDR3 loop reads CASSSWAPGTGELFF. CDR3 nucleotides: TGTGCCAGCAGCTCATGGGCCCCGGGCACCGGGGAGCTGTTTTTT. The variable domain in full, completed from reference TRBV7-2 and TRBJ2-2, reads GAGVSQSPSNKVTEKGKDVELRCDPISGHTALYWYRQSLGQGLEFLIYFQGNSAPDKSGLPSDRFSAERTGGSVSTLTIQRTQQEDSAVYLCASSSWAPGTGELFFGEGSRLTVL.

This chain joins TRBV27 and TRBJ1-1; TRBD1 is a possible D gene (5 bases). Germline lookup yields CDR1 MNHEY and CDR2 SMNVEV (reference sequence). V lost 6 bases and J lost 6, with 20 bases in between. This CDR3 contains 15 residues. CDR3 sequence (DNA): TGTGCCAGCAGAGGGACCGGAGCTCATTCCCCTGAAGCTTTCTTT. Protein sequence: CASRGTGAHSPEAFF.

The chain carries TRBV5-1 and TRBJ1-6, with unresolved D. The CDR3 totals 14 residues. Germline V gives CDR1 SGHRS, CDR2 YFSETQ. Trimming removed 4 bases at V and 5 bases at J, with 10 bases between. CDR3 nucleotide sequence: TGCGCCAGCAGCGAAGGACGGGATAATTCACCCCTCCACTTT. As protein: CASSEGRDNSPLHF.

The genes are TRBV14 and TRBJ2-7, with D possibly TRBD1 on 5 matching bases. The V end was cut by 0 bases, the J end by 5 bases, with 17 bases between. The CDR3 contains 16 residues. In germline, CDR1 is SGHDN, CDR2 FVKESK. In DNA form, the CDR3 reads TGTGCCAGCAGCCAAGATCTGATGCCCAGGGTCCACGAGCAGTACTTC. This gives the protein CASSQDLMPRVHEQYF.

CDR3 amino acids: CASSFDRGNQPQHF. CDR3 DNA sequence: TGTGCCAGCAGCTTCGACAGGGGCAATCAGCCCCAGCATTTT. This rearrangement joins TRBV7-2 to TRBJ1-5; 7 positions agree with TRBD1. The CDR3 has 14 amino acids. Per germline, CDR1 SGHTA and CDR2 FQGNSA. Trimming removed 3 bases from V and 2 bases from J; junction bases left unmatched: 1.

The count of this clone is one. The chain employs TRBV7-2 and TRBJ1-3, with no clear D. Germline V CDR1 and CDR2: SGHTA, FQGNSA. Deletions cut 1 base from V and 0 bases from J, with 10 bases between. CDR3 size: 16 residues. CDR3 nucleotides: TGTGCCAGCAGCTTAGTTATAGGGAGCTCTGGAAACACCATATATTTT. Its translation: CASSLVIGSSGNTIYF.

The J gene is TRBJ2-7, the V gene TRBV28; weak D call: TRBD1 (6 bases). V was clipped by 5 bases and J by 6 bases, with 11 bases between them. From germline, CDR1 is MDHEN and CDR2 SYDVKM. CDR3 length equals 12 residues. In DNA, the CDR3 is TGTGCCAGCAGTCACGGACAGTTCGAGCAGTACTTC. Encoded protein: CASSHGQFEQYF.

The chain employs TRBV19 and TRBJ1-5; D is possibly TRBD1 (5 bases). This CDR3 has 16 amino acids. V was cut by 5 bases and J by 3 bases, with 17 bases left in between. Germline assignment: CDR1 LNHDA and CDR2 SQIVND (reference sequence). The CDR3 protein is CASSPGPDRLNQPQHF. The CDR3 nucleotides read TGTGCCAGTAGTCCAGGGCCTGACAGACTCAATCAGCCCCAGCATTTT.

The chain combines TRBV21-1 with TRBJ1-6. TRBV21-1 is annotated as a pseudogene. The CDR3 has 15 residues. The CDR3 reads CASSKSSSYNSPLHF. CDR3 sequence (DNA): TGTGCCAGCAGCAAGTCTAGCTCCTATAATTCACCCCTCCACTTT.

This chain links TRBV11-2 with TRBJ2-3, with D possibly being TRBD2 (6 bases). V lost 5 bases and J 6 bases, leaving 21 bases between the germline ends. The length of the CDR3 is 16 residues. Germline assignment: CDR1 SGHAT and CDR2 FQNNGV. The CDR3: CASSRAGGIGSDTQYF. The CDR3 DNA sequence: TGTGCCAGCAGCCGAGCTGGGGGGATAGGTTCGGATACGCAGTATTTT.

The chain joins TRBV19 to TRBJ1-5, with 9 bases identical to TRBD1. CDR1 and CDR2 (germline): LNHDA, SQIVND (reference sequence). Trimming took 5 bases from V and 5 from J; bases not matched to a gene: 4. This CDR3 is 14 amino acids long. The DNA of the CDR3 is TGTGCCAGTAGTTCCTGGACAGGGGATCAGCCCCAGCATTTT. Protein sequence: CASSSWTGDQPQHF.

This sequence joins TRBV6-5 and TRBJ2-5; D is unclear. The DNA matches TRBJ2-7 better at its end, which makes the J call doubtful. Germline lookup yields CDR1 MNHEY and CDR2 SVGAGI. There are 14 residues in the CDR3. CDR3 nucleotides: TGTGCCAGCAGTTACTCGTCCCCTGTCGACGAGCAGTACTTC. Translating it yields CASSYSSPVDEQYF.

The rearrangement joins TRBV5-1 to TRBJ1-6; TRBD1 is a possible D gene (6 bases). V was cut by 5 bases and J by 10 bases, with 10 bases left in between. CDR1 and CDR2 from the germline V gene are SGHRS and YFSETQ. The CDR3 has 12 amino acids. The CDR3 bases are TGCGCCAGCAGGGAGGGGGGCTCACCCCTCCACTTT. Translating it yields CASREGGSPLHF.

V and J are TRBV6-1 and TRBJ2-7; tentatively, D is TRBD2 (5 bases). CDR1 MNHNS and CDR2 SASEGT come from the germline V gene. Trimming took 5 bases from V and 6 from J, leaving 8 bases between them. The CDR3 runs 11 residues. CDR3 DNA: TGTGCCAGCAGTAGCAGCGGCGAGCAGTACTTC. As protein: CASSSSGEQYF.

This clone was seen only a few times. The chain couples TRBV19 to TRBJ1-4; possible D gene TRBD1, 6 bases. CDR3 size: 14 residues. CDR1 LNHDA and CDR2 SQIVND come from the germline V gene (reference sequence). Trimming pared 6 bases from V and 5 bases from J, leaving 13 bases between. CDR3 nucleotides: TGTGCCAGTAGCCTAGACAGGTCGAATGAAAAACTGTTTTTT. Translation gives CASSLDRSNEKLFF.

This clone was observed a handful of times. The CDR3 reads CASSPEGQARQPQHF. The DNA for the CDR3 is TGTGCCAGCAGCCCCGAAGGACAGGCTCGTCAGCCCCAGCATTTT. V gene TRBV7-2 combines with J gene TRBJ1-5; TRBD1 matches at 7 bases. After removal of 5 bases from V and 6 bases from J, the junction contained 10 bases not matched to a gene. The CDR3 is 15 amino acids. Per the germline V gene, CDR1 is SGHTA and CDR2 is FQGNSA.

The chain recombines TRBV13 with TRBJ2-3; 9 bases map to TRBD2. The CDR3 contains 16 residues. Germline V CDR1 and CDR2: PRHDT, FYEKMQ (reference sequence). The V and J ends lost 4 bases and 4 bases, in that order; junction bases with no gene match: 9. The CDR3 is CASSWLGAGGPDTQYF. Written as DNA, the CDR3 is TGTGCCAGCAGCTGGCTGGGGGCGGGAGGGCCAGATACGCAGTATTTT.

The rearrangement uses TRBV7-2 and TRBJ2-2, with D maybe TRBD1 (5 bases). The V end was cut by 1 base, the J end by 2 bases, with 11 bases between. There are 16 residues in the CDR3. Germline CDR1 and CDR2: SGHTA and FQGNSA. CDR3 sequence reads: CASSLGGVFNTGELFF. CDR3 nucleotides: TGTGCCAGCAGCTTAGGGGGCGTATTCAACACCGGGGAGCTGTTTTTT.

V gene TRBV7-5 combines with J gene TRBJ1-2. TRBV7-5 corresponds to a pseudogene. The CDR3 is 14 amino acids. The CDR3 region is CVKRPVIPNYGYTF. CDR3 nucleotide sequence: TGTGTCAAAAGGCCCGTTATCCCTAACTATGGCTACACCTTC.

The chain carries TRBV7-2 and TRBJ2-3; D is possibly TRBD2 (6 bases). The germline gives CDR1 SGHTA, CDR2 FQGNSA. V dropped 3 bases and J dropped 6 bases, with 13 bases sitting between them. CDR3 length equals 14 residues. This chain's CDR3 is CASSFLVGSDTQYF. The CDR3 nucleotides read TGTGCCAGCAGCTTTCTAGTCGGGAGTGATACGCAGTATTTT.

V is TRBV30 and J is TRBJ2-3; D might be TRBD1 or TRBD2, each matching 5 bases. Germline-derived CDR1 and CDR2 are GTSNPN and SVGIG (reference sequence). There are 11 residues in the CDR3. The CDR3 region is CAGGFTDTQYF. Here the CDR3 DNA reads TGTGCTGGGGGTTTCACAGATACGCAGTATTTT.

This chain uses TRBV28 with TRBJ2-5; D remains unclear. CDR3 length: 14 amino acids. V was shortened by 5 bases and J by 4 bases, with 14 bases between the two germline ends. Germline assignment: CDR1 MDHEN and CDR2 SYDVKM. The CDR3 DNA reads TGTGCCAGCAGTCCCCAGGCAGGCCGAGAGACCCAGTACTTC. Translation gives CASSPQAGRETQYF.

The V gene is TRBV28, the J gene TRBJ1-1; 7 bases map to TRBD1. The CDR3 runs to 14 residues. J gave up 3 bases and V 8 bases, and 9 bases lay outside the gene matches. The germline V gene has CDR1 MDHEN and CDR2 SYDVKM. CDR3 in amino acids: CASGVLTGYTEAFF. In DNA, the CDR3 is TGTGCCAGCGGGGTACTGACAGGGTACACTGAAGCTTTCTTT.

The rearrangement joins TRBV19 to TRBJ2-3, with unresolved D. The V and J ends lost 6 bases and 0 bases respectively, with 10 bases between them. CDR1 is LNHDA and CDR2 is SQIVND in the germline V gene (reference sequence). This CDR3 region has 14 residues. CDR3 amino acids: CASRRSTSTDTQYF. The CDR3 coding sequence is TGTGCCAGTAGGAGGAGTACTAGCACAGATACGCAGTATTTT.